These 5 T cell receptor beta chains share one sample of origin, sequenced in a study of blood T cell repertoires in COVID-19. Assay used: immunoSEQ multiplex PCR; TCRdb lists only in-frame clones, some missing. Of approximately 230,000 clones in the sample, just over 85% are singletons; the top ten hold over 2%. The sequenced sample was peripheral blood. These receptors came from a man aged 25-45 years who had recovered from COVID-19.

This clone was counted ten times or more. The chain recombines TRBV4-2 with TRBJ1-1; 7 bases are shared with TRBD1. The CDR3 length is 17 residues. Unmatched junction bases numbered 14, after V lost 3 bases and J lost 4 bases. Looked up from germline, CDR1 is LGHNA and CDR2 is YNFKEQ. The CDR3 DNA follows: TGTGCCAGCAGCCAGGCTGACAGGGTGATATCAGGCACTGAAGCTTTCTTT. Amino acids: CASSQADRVISGTEAFF.

This clone is a singleton in its sample. The V call is TRBV25-1, the J call TRBJ1-4, with 8 bases fitting TRBD1. In germline, CDR1 is MGHDK, CDR2 SYGVNS. V was pared by 9 bases and J by 8 bases, with 5 bases of the junction left unmatched. There are 12 residues in the CDR3. The CDR3 loop reads CASQQGEEKLFF. The CDR3 DNA reads TGTGCCAGTCAACAGGGGGAGGAAAAACTGTTTTTT.

The rearrangement links TRBV2 to TRBJ1-5, with TRBD1 identical over 11 bases. The CDR3 sequence is 15 residues long. Germline CDR1 SNHLY, CDR2 FYNNEI. Losses at the gene ends were 1 base for V and 5 bases for J; bases not matched to a gene: 1. This CDR3 reads CASSEGTGGYQPQHF. DNA of the CDR3: TGTGCCAGCAGTGAAGGGACAGGGGGCTATCAGCCCCAGCATTTT.

This chain uses TRBV14 with TRBJ2-3, with a possible D match to TRBD1 (5 bases). Trimming stripped 3 bases from V and 4 bases from J, with 11 bases between. CDR1 SGHDN and CDR2 FVKESK come from the germline V gene. The CDR3 loop spans 14 amino acids. The CDR3, as DNA: TGTGCCAGCAGCCACCTACAGGATTCAGATACGCAGTATTTT. It is translated as CASSHLQDSDTQYF.

The gene calls are TRBV6-6 and TRBJ1-2; D perhaps matches TRBD1 (5 bases). CDR3 size: 10 residues. Trimming pared 8 bases from V and 12 bases from J, leaving 13 bases between. The germline V gene encodes CDR1 MNHNY and CDR2 SVGAGI (reference sequence). The CDR3 is CASSQQENTF. CDR3 sequence (DNA): TGTGCCAGCTCCCAACAGGAGAACACCTTC.